This TCR beta chain was recorded in a study of blood T cell repertoires in COVID-19. The wider study: Spain, Italy and the United States supplied samples that represented acute and convalescent COVID-19.

The method was immunoSEQ multiplex PCR; TCRdb's version includes in-frame clones alone and lacks a portion of them. This sample yields around 300,000 clones, of which 80% to 95% are seen a single time; approximately 2.1% belongs to the top ten. Per germline, CDR1 SGHRS and CDR2 YFSETQ. V gave up 4 bases and J gave up 1 base, with 11 bases separating them. The CDR3 contains 14 residues. Patients of the Seattle cohort, enrolled during active infection, were followed longitudinally. The chain joins TRBV5-1 to TRBJ1-1; a possible D gene is TRBD1 (6 bases). Sequenced: peripheral blood. This sequence originates from a woman in her thirties with COVID-19, enrolled during active disease. The CDR3 region has the DNA TGCGCCAGCAGCGAGGACAGAACGAACACTGAAGCTTTCTTT. This gives the protein CASSEDRTNTEAFF.